This entry lists 18 T cell receptor beta chains sequenced from one sample in a study of cytomegalovirus exposure and HLA in healthy donors listed by TCRdb under 2017. Receptor amplification or capture employed the immunoSEQ multiplex PCR assay. The multiplex PCR relied on a mix of 60 forward primers for TCR Vbeta segments and 13 reverse primers for TCR Jbeta segments. This is the immuneACCESS table as TCRdb keeps it, with only in-frame sequences that have V and J called. A part of the clones is gone; compared with another copy, unresolved V genes explain less than half, and the rest is unexplained. The sample table contains more than 150,000 clones; only one count was recorded for roughly 90% of them. The leading ten clones occupy roughly 0.23% of the sample. The sequenced sample consisted of PBMCs. Receptor source: a girl in the first two years of life in good health and CMV-seronegative.

The J gene is TRBJ2-1, the V gene TRBV7-3, with 12 positions matching TRBD2. The length of the CDR3 is 14 residues. Trimming took 5 bases from V and 7 from J; bases not matched to a gene: 3. Germline V gene data show CDR1 as SGHTA and CDR2 as FQGTGA. The CDR3 spells CASSPLAGGNEQFF. As DNA, the CDR3 is TGTGCCAGCAGCCCCCTAGCGGGAGGGAATGAGCAGTTCTTC.

This clone has more than one count but fewer than ten. The limits of the CDR3 on the DNA are not certain, so only TCRdb's listed CDR3 is given. V is TRBV18 and J is TRBJ2-3; the table's D call TRBD2 went unverified against the DNA. From its first to its last residue, the CDR3 has 15 amino acids. Per the germline V gene, CDR1 is KGHSH and CDR2 is LQKENI. CDR3 loop: CASSPGVAGGAFWVF.

V usage is TRBV16 and J usage is TRBJ1-1, with 7 bases that match TRBD1. Trimming took 4 bases from V and 11 from J; bases not matched to a gene: 10. From germline, CDR1 is KGHSY and CDR2 FQNENV. The CDR3 has 13 amino acids. The CDR3 reads CASSPKPGTAAFF. The CDR3 coding sequence is TGTGCCAGCAGCCCCAAACCGGGGACAGCTGCTTTCTTT.

The J gene is TRBJ1-4, the V gene TRBV19; D is perhaps TRBD1 (6 bases). The ends were cut back, 6 bases at V and 7 bases at J, with 18 bases in the middle. CDR3 length: 15 amino acids. The germline V gene encodes CDR1 LNHDA and CDR2 SQIVND (reference sequence). Written as DNA, the CDR3 is TGTGCCAGTAGATTGCAGACAGGCACGGGTGAAAAACTGTTTTTT. Translated: CASRLQTGTGEKLFF.

This clone has only one observation. This chain uses TRBV6-4 with TRBJ2-7; D possibly corresponds to TRBD1 (6 bases). Germline V gene lookup returns CDR1 MRHNA and CDR2 SNTAGT. V lost 6 bases and J lost 1, with 19 bases in between. This CDR3 contains 16 residues. The CDR3 DNA reads as TGTGCCAGCAGCAGGGATAGGACAGCGCCTTCCTACGAGCAGTACTTC. The encoded protein is CASSRDRTAPSYEQYF.

This chain uses TRBV6-1 with TRBJ2-7, with TRBD1 as a possible D gene (5 bases). There are 14 residues in the CDR3. The V gene lost 6 bases and the J gene lost 0 bases, with 12 bases spanning the gap. Germline V gene sequence: CDR1 MNHNS, CDR2 SASEGT. The CDR3 coding sequence is TGTGCCAGCAGCTACAGGTGGCCCTCCTACGAGCAGTACTTC. This gives the protein CASSYRWPSYEQYF.

This chain uses TRBV11-2 with TRBJ2-2, with D possibly being TRBD2 (5 bases). Germline V gives CDR1 SGHAT, CDR2 FQNNGV. The CDR3 covers 16 residues. The germline V and J ends were trimmed by 4 bases and 0 bases, with 12 bases remaining between them. The CDR3 DNA is TGTGCCAGCAGCTCCCGACGGGATACGAACACCGGGGAGCTGTTTTTT. This gives the protein CASSSRRDTNTGELFF.

The CDR3 DNA is TGTGCCAGCAGTTTATCTCCAGGCTCTGGGGCCAACGTCCTGACTTTC. As protein: CASSLSPGSGANVLTF. This chain uses TRBV27 with TRBJ2-6; no firm D call. This CDR3 has 16 residues. The V gene's germline CDR1 is MNHEY and CDR2 SMNVEV (reference sequence). Between the trimmed V and J ends, which lost 0 bases and 0 bases, there was a span of 6 bases.

V and J are TRBV7-9 and TRBJ2-5, with D possibly being TRBD2 (5 bases). Germline-derived CDR1 and CDR2 are SEHNR and FQNEAQ (reference sequence). There are 14 residues in the CDR3. V lost 5 bases, J lost 1 base, and 11 bases lay in between. The CDR3: CASSPRLAQETQYF. CDR3 nucleotides: TGTGCCAGCAGCCCCCGCCTAGCCCAAGAGACCCAGTACTTC.

V and J are TRBV19 and TRBJ1-5, with 7 bases aligning to TRBD1. Looked up from germline, CDR1 is LNHDA and CDR2 is SQIVND (reference sequence). The CDR3 has 15 residues. V lost 7 bases, J lost 4 bases, and 10 bases stayed unmatched. The DNA for the CDR3 is TGTGCCAGTAATAGTAGGGGGCGAGGGAATCAGCCCCAGCATTTT. Protein: CASNSRGRGNQPQHF.

The chain has TRBV9 and TRBJ2-1; possible D gene TRBD1, 6 bases. V shed 3 bases and J shed 10 bases, with 14 bases lying between them. Germline CDR1 SGDLS, CDR2 YYNGEE. The CDR3 spans 13 residues. This CDR3 is CASSEGDQGEQFF. In nucleotides, the CDR3 is TGTGCCAGCAGCGAAGGCGACCAGGGGGAGCAGTTCTTC.

The rearrangement uses TRBV4-1 and TRBJ2-1, with TRBD2 matching over 11 bases. The germline V gene encodes CDR1 MGHRA and CDR2 YSYEKL. With 2 bases clipped from V and 5 bases from J, the junction kept 14 bases outside the gene matches. The CDR3 totals 19 residues. This CDR3 reads CASSQTILAGGPRDNEQFF. CDR3 DNA: TGCGCCAGCAGCCAAACTATATTAGCGGGGGGGCCGAGGGACAATGAGCAGTTCTTC.

The rearrangement links TRBV15 to TRBJ2-1; D is possibly TRBD2 (6 bases). In germline, CDR1 is LNHNV, CDR2 YYDKDF (reference sequence). The V end lost 11 bases, the J end lost 8 bases, and 19 bases lay between the germline ends. CDR3 size: 13 residues. In nucleotides, the CDR3 is TGTGCCGTGGGGCCGGGAGATTTCGATGAGCAGTTCTTC. Translation gives CAVGPGDFDEQFF.

The chain employs TRBV7-6 and TRBJ2-1; D call uncertain. The CDR3 is 16 amino acids. The germline V gene encodes CDR1 SGHVS and CDR2 FNYEAQ. Trimming took 6 bases from V and 3 from J, leaving 18 bases between them. In DNA form, the CDR3 reads TGTGCCAGCAGGTTGTCTGCGGTCACCTACTACAATGAGCAGTTCTTC. As protein: CASRLSAVTYYNEQFF.

This clone was counted between two and nine times. V is TRBV4-3 and J is TRBJ2-3; 10 nucleotides line up with TRBD2. This CDR3 has 17 amino acids. Looked up from germline, CDR1 is LGHNA and CDR2 is YSLEER. The junction had 5 bases not matched to a gene; V was cut back by 0 bases and J by 2 bases. This CDR3 is CASSQELLAGVTDTQYF. As DNA, the CDR3 is TGCGCCAGCAGCCAAGAGCTCCTAGCGGGAGTCACAGATACGCAGTATTTT.

Here the CDR3 DNA reads TGCGCCAGCAGGTCACTTTACGGGGGGCCTAAGTATACGCAGTATTTT. Amino acid sequence: CASRSLYGGPKYTQYF. V gene TRBV4-1 combines with J gene TRBJ2-3; tentatively, D is TRBD2 (7 bases). This CDR3 contains 16 residues. CDR1 and CDR2 from the germline V gene are MGHRA and YSYEKL. Trimming stripped 6 bases from V and 7 bases from J, with 23 bases between.

V usage is TRBV5-4 and J usage is TRBJ2-2; TRBD2 matches 12 bases. This CDR3 spans 18 amino acids. Germline V gene lookup returns CDR1 SGHNT and CDR2 YYREEE (reference sequence). Germline trimming cut 0 bases from V and 3 bases from J; bases unmatched to any gene: 6. The CDR3 loop reads CASSLGLAGGRHTGELFF. CDR3 DNA: TGTGCCAGCAGCTTGGGGCTAGCGGGAGGGCGGCACACCGGGGAGCTGTTTTTT.

This clone was observed once. The chain couples TRBV7-3 to TRBJ2-1; TRBD2 matches 7 bases. Germline loops: CDR1 SGHTA, CDR2 FQGTGA. After removal of 4 bases from V and 9 bases from J, the junction contained 12 bases not matched to a gene. CDR3 length equals 15 residues. CDR3 coding DNA: TGTGCCAGCAGCTCAGGACTAGGCCCTCGGGGTGAGCAGTTCTTC. Its protein product is CASSSGLGPRGEQFF.